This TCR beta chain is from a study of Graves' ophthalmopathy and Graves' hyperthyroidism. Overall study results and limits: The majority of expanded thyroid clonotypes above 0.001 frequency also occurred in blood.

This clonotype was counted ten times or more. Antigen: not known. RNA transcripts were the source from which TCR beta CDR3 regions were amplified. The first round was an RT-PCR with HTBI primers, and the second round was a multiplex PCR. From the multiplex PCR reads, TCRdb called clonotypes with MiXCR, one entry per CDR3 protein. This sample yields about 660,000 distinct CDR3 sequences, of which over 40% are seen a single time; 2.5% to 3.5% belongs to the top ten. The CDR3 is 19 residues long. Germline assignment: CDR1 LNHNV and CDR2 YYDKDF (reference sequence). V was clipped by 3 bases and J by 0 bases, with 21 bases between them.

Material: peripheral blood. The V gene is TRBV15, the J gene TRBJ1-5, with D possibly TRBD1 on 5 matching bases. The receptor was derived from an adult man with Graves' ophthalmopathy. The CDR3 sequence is CATSSTLGWYGGSNQPQHF. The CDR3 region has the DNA TGTGCCACCAGCAGTACCCTTGGATGGTACGGGGGTAGCAATCAGCCCCAGCATTTT.